This TCR beta chain was obtained from a study of blood T cell repertoires in COVID-19. Study summary: Italy, Spain and the United States were the sources of the convalescent and acute COVID-19 samples. The cDNA or gDNA used as material had been derived from T cells, B-cell-depleted T cells, or PBMCs.

In the original workflow: From reference gene primer amplification, estimates of nucleated cell counts were derived. TCRdb's copy holds only in-frame clones and misses some; the assay was immunoSEQ multiplex PCR. The D gene and trimming were derived from the DNA, and the V and J assignments and clone size from that table. Of 120,000 to 150,000 clones listed, 70% to 85% are singletons. V was clipped by 0 bases and J by 3 bases; unmatched bases: 4. The CDR3 has 15 residues. Germline V gene data show CDR1 as KGHSH and CDR2 as LQKENI. The material sequenced was peripheral blood. J is TRBJ2-7 and V is TRBV18; 8 nucleotides align to TRBD1. This receptor was taken from a human donor in a cohort sampled during active COVID-19. The CDR3 DNA sequence: TGTGCCAGCTCACCACCCAACGGACAGGGCTACGAGCAGTACTTC. This translates into CASSPPNGQGYEQYF.